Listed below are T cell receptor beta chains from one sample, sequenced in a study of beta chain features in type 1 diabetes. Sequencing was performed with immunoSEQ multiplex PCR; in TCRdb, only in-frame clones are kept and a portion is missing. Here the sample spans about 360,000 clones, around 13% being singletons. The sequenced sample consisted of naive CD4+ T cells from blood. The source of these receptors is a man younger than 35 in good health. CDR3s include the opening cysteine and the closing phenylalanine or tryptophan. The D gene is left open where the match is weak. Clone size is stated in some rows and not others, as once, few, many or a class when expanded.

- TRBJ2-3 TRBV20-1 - TGCAGTGGGTCGACATCTGTTTTTGCGTATTTT CSGSTSVFAYF
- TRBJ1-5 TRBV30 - TGTGCCTGGAGTGTAACGGGGATTGATCAGCCCCAGCATTTT CAWSVTGIDQPQHF
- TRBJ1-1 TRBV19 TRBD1 TGTGCCAGTAGTTACGACAGGGGCCACACTGAAGCTTTCTTT CASSYDRGHTEAFF
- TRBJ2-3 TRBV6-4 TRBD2 TGTGCCAGCAGTTCCCAGACTAGCGGGGATGGGGATACGCAGTATTTT CASSSQTSGDGDTQYF
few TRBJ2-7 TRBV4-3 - TGCGCCAGCAGTTTAGGGAGCGGCAACTACGAGCAGTACTTC CASSLGSGNYEQYF
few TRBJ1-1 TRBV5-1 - TGCGCCAGCAGCGCCCTAGGCAGGAACACTGAAGCTTTCTTT CASSALGRNTEAFF
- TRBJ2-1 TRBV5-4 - TGTGCCAGCAGCTTACTGCGGGACCCCGGGGATGAGCAGTTCTTC CASSLLRDPGDEQFF
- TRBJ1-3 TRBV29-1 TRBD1 TGCAGCGTTCAGGTTAGGGGGCTAGATGGAAACACCATATATTTT CSVQVRGLDGNTIYF
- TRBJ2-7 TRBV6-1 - TGTGCCAGCAGTGAGTCGTTCCGCTCCTACGAGCAGTACTTC CASSESFRSYEQYF
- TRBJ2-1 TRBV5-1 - TGCGCCAGCAGCTTGGCCTTTGAGGGTGAGCAGTTCTTC CASSLAFEGEQFF
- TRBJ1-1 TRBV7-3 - TGTGCCAGCAGCTTAGGGAGTGACACTGAAGCTTTCTTT CASSLGSDTEAFF
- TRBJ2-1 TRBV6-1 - TGTGCCAGCAGGTGGGACACCAGATCCTACAATGAGCAGTTCTTC CASRWDTRSYNEQFF
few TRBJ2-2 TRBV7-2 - TGTGCCAGCAGCTTGGAGGGTGGGTCGAACACCGGGGAGCTGTTTTTT CASSLEGGSNTGELFF
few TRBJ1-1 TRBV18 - TGTGCCAGCTCACCACAGCTTAACACTGAAGCTTTCTTT CASSPQLNTEAFF
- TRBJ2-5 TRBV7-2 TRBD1 TGTGCCAGCAGCTTAGCTCCGGGACAGGGCCAAGAGACCCAGTACTTC CASSLAPGQGQETQYF
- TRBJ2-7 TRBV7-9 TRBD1 TGTGCCAGCAGCGAACGCACAGGGGGAGGCTACGAGCAGTACTTC CASSERTGGGYEQYF
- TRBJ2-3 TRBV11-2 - TGTGCCAGCAGCTTACGTGAGGATACGCAGTATTTT CASSLREDTQYF
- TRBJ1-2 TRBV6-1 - TGTGCCAGCAGTGAAGTATGGGGAGGAGGCTATGGCTACACCTTC CASSEVWGGGYGYTF
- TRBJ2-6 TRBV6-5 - TGTGCCAGCAAACTCTCTGGGGCCAACGTCCTGACTTTC CASKLSGANVLTF
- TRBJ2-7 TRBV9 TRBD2 TGTGCCAGCAGCTTAGCGGGAGAAGGGGCCCGCGAGCAGTACTTC CASSLAGEGAREQYF
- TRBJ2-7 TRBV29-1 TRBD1 TGCAGCGTGGGAACCGGGACAGACTACGAGCAGTACTTC CSVGTGTDYEQYF
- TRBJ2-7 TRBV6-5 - TGTGCCAGCAGCAAGGGGAATACCCGCGAGCAGTACTTC CASSKGNTREQYF
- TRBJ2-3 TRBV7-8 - TGTGCCAGCAGCTTTAATAGCTTTTCGGCGGATACGCAGTATTTT CASSFNSFSADTQYF
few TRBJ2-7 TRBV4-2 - TGTGCCAGCAGCCAAGATGGTATGGGACTGGGGGTCGGCGAGCAGTACTTC CASSQDGMGLGVGEQYF
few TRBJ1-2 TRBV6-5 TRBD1 TGTGCCAGCCGATTAGACAGGGATGGAGGCTACACCTTC CASRLDRDGGYTF
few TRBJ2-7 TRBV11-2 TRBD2 TGTGCCAGCAGCAAGGCACAGGGGGCTAGCGGGGGGGCCTACGAGCAGTACTTC CASSKAQGASGGAYEQYF
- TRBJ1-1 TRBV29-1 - TGCAGCGTCGGGGGGATCCTGAACACTGAAGCTTCCTTT CSVGGILNTEASF
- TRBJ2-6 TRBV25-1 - TGTGCCAGCAGTTTAGCTGGGGCCAACGTCCTGACTTTC CASSLAGANVLTF
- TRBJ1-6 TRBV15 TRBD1 TGTGCCACCAGCAGAACCCCGGGACAGGGTTATTCACCCCTCCACTTT CATSRTPGQGYSPLHF
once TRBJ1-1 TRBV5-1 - TGCGCCAGCAGCCCCGGACGGAGCGGCACTGAAGCTTTCTTT CASSPGRSGTEAFF
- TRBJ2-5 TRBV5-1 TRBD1 TGCGCCAGCAGCCCAGCGGGGACAGGGCGGGAGACCCAGTACTTC CASSPAGTGRETQYF
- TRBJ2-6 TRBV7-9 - TGTGCCAGCAGCCCCCAATCTAATGGGGCCAACGTCCTGACTTTC CASSPQSNGANVLTF
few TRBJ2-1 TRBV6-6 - TGTGCCAGCAGTTACAAGGGGGTGAGCTACAATGAGCAGTTCTTC CASSYKGVSYNEQFF
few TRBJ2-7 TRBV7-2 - TGTGCCAGCAGCGTTCGACAGAATCCTTCCTACGAGCAGTACTTC CASSVRQNPSYEQYF
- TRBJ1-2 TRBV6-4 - TGTGCCAGCCAGAATTACACCTTC CASQNYTF
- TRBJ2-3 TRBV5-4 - TGTGCCAGCAGCCCGTTGACTAGCACAGATACGCAGTATTTT CASSPLTSTDTQYF
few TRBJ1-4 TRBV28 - TGTGCCAGCAGTCCACCGGGTACAGGGACTGAAAAACTGTTTTTT CASSPPGTGTEKLFF
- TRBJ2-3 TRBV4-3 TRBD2 TGCGCCAGCAGCCCCTCCATCGGCGGGAGGGCCAAAGATACGCAGTATTTT CASSPSIGGRAKDTQYF
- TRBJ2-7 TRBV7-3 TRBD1 TGTGCCAGCAGCCCCTGGACAGGGAAGGGCGAGCAGTACTTC CASSPWTGKGEQYF
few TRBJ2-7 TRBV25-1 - TGTGCCAGCAGGGAAATGGACAGCTCCTACGAGCAGTACTTC CASREMDSSYEQYF
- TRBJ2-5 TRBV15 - TGTGCCACCCGAACTGCGCGAGAGACCCAGTACTTC CATRTARETQYF
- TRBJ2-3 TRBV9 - TGTGCCAGCAGCGTCGTGGGGCGGGGAGATACGCAGTATTTT CASSVVGRGDTQYF
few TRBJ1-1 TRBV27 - TGTGCCAGCAGCCAGACAGGAATGAACACTGAAGCTTTCTTT CASSQTGMNTEAFF
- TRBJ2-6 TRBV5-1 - TGCGCCAGCAGCCCAGGACAGTCCTCTGGGGCCAACGTCCTGACTTTC CASSPGQSSGANVLTF
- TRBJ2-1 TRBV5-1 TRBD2 TGCGCCAGCAGCCAGACTAGCGGGAGGGCAAATAACAATGAGCAGTTCTTC CASSQTSGRANNNEQFF